This T cell receptor (beta chain) was observed in a study of PD-1 blockade in classical Hodgkin lymphoma. All patients experienced relapse after autologous stem cell transplantation, and brentuximab vedotin exposure was variable. TCRdb keeps only in-frame clones here, not all; method: immunoSEQ multiplex PCR. The table includes some 60,000 clones, 85% to 90% detected once. V shed 3 bases, J shed 0 bases, and the junction held 10 bases outside the gene matches. Germline V gives CDR1 ENHRY, CDR2 SYGVKD. The CDR3 is 18 amino acids. Of note for this clone: Its target is not known.

Study results and caveats: It was CD4+ TCR diversity, not CD8+, that rose significantly by C4D1. No one has yet defined what causes the repertoire differences, which may be disease activity or prior therapy. Relapsed/refractory patients reportedly had lower baseline diversity than newly diagnosed patients.

This receptor was identified in a human donor with classical Hodgkin lymphoma. V usage is TRBV10-3 and J usage is TRBJ1-1; 10 bases match TRBD1. The sequencing here drew on peripheral blood mononuclear cells (PBMCs), taken at baseline. The CDR3 here is CAISDPPGTGALNTEAFF. DNA for the CDR3: TGTGCCATCAGTGACCCGCCCGGGACAGGGGCTCTGAACACTGAAGCTTTCTTT.